Sequencing of this TCR beta chain was carried out in a study of T cell responses to AZD1222 COVID-19 vaccine. Data came from immunoSEQ multiplex PCR; TCRdb stores just in-frame clones and leaves some out. The sample has some 130,000 clones, approximately 91% seen once. The CDR3 sequence is 16 residues long. The V gene's germline CDR1 is LGHDT and CDR2 YNNKEL (reference sequence). Between the trimmed V and J ends, which lost 1 base and 2 bases, there was a span of 12 bases. The sequence derives from an adult in good health. Sample: peripheral blood, taken on day 0 of AZD1222 vaccination. This chain connects TRBV3-1 (or the pseudogene TRBV3-2) to TRBJ1-5, with D possibly TRBD1 on 6 matching bases. Here the CDR3 reads CASSQGPQGGNQPQHF. The CDR3 DNA reads as TGTGCCAGCAGCCAAGGTCCACAGGGCGGCAATCAGCCCCAGCATTTT.